The 22 T cell receptor beta chains reported below all come from one sample, sequenced in a study of blood T cell repertoires in COVID-19 (dated by TCRdb to 2020 to 2021). Receptors were amplified or captured by the immunoSEQ multiplex PCR assay. Entries here come from immuneACCESS through TCRdb and include only in-frame sequences with V and J called. Some clones fail to appear in such tables; in the studies checked, an unresolved V gene covers under half of the shortfall, and the cause of the remainder is unknown. This sample lists approximately 54,000 clones; about 86% were detected once. Of the sample, around 4.6% is held by the ten largest clones. Sequenced: peripheral blood. Every receptor here comes from a man older than 75 with active COVID-19.

This chain links TRBV21-1 with TRBJ1-5; the table names TRBD1, a call not compared with the DNA. TRBV21-1 is labeled a pseudogene. The CDR3 loop spans 17 amino acids. The CDR3 is CASSKPGTDYSNQPQHF. The CDR3 coding sequence is TGTGCCAGCAGCAAACCGGGGACAGACTATAGCAATCAGCCCCAGCATTTT.

V is TRBV28 and J is TRBJ2-7, with 9 bases identical to TRBD2. V lost 6 bases, J lost 4 bases, and 10 bases stayed unmatched. Germline values: CDR1 MDHEN, CDR2 SYDVKM. This CDR3 region has 15 residues. CDR3: CASSAVAGVIYEQYF. The CDR3 DNA sequence: TGTGCCAGCAGCGCCGTAGCGGGAGTAATTTACGAGCAGTACTTC. Looking up the rest from reference TRBV28 and TRBJ2-7 gives the full variable domain: DVKVTQSSRYLVKRTGEKVFLECVQDMDHENMFWYRQDPGLGLRLIYFSYDVKMKEKGDIPEGYSVSREKKERFSLILESASTNQTSMYLCASSAVAGVIYEQYFGPGTRLTVT.

This clone was counted between two and nine times. J is TRBJ1-2 and V is TRBV21-1. TRBV21-1 is shown as a pseudogene. This CDR3 spans 13 amino acids. CDR3 protein: CASSSRGVYGYTF. The CDR3 bases are TGTGCCAGTAGCTCCCGGGGGGTCTATGGCTACACCTTC.

This sequence joins TRBV9 and TRBJ2-3; 10 nucleotides match TRBD2. Germline assignment: CDR1 SGDLS and CDR2 YYNGEE. The CDR3 is 15 amino acids. The V segment lost 5 bases and the J segment 4 bases; nucleotides outside the gene matches: 7. The CDR3 DNA reads TGTGCCAGCAGTAATCTAGCGGGAGCTCCAGATACGCAGTATTTT. Protein product: CASSNLAGAPDTQYF. The entire variable domain, with the rest obtained from reference TRBV9 and TRBJ2-3, is as follows: DSGVTQTPKHLITATGQRVTLRCSPRSGDLSVYWYQQSLDQGLQFLIQYYNGEERAKGNILERFSAQQFPDLHSELNLSSLELGDSALYFCASSNLAGAPDTQYFGPGTRLTVL.

The sample holds one count of this clone. This chain links TRBV5-6 with TRBJ2-1; 7 bases map to TRBD2. Germline-derived CDR1 and CDR2 are SGHDT and YYEEEE. The CDR3 loop spans 12 amino acids. J was trimmed by 9 bases and V by 1 base; bases with no gene match: 1. This CDR3 reads CASSLTSVEQFF. In DNA, the CDR3 is TGTGCCAGCAGCTTGACTAGCGTTGAGCAGTTCTTC. Supplemented by reference TRBV5-6 and TRBJ2-1, the full variable domain reads DAGVTQSPTHLIKTRGQQVTLRCSPKSGHDTVSWYQQALGQGPQFIFQYYEEEERQRGNFPDRFSGHQFPNYSSELNVNALLLGDSALYLCASSLTSVEQFFGPGTRLTVL.

The V and J genes are TRBV9 and TRBJ2-5; no clear D. The CDR3 covers 14 residues. Per the germline V gene, CDR1 is SGDLS and CDR2 is YYNGEE. V was pared by 0 bases and J by 5 bases, with 11 bases between. The CDR3, as DNA: TGTGCCAGCAGCGTAGCCCCCAACTTGGAGACCCAGTACTTC. Its translation is CASSVAPNLETQYF.

CDR3 residues: CASSPQGDRNQPQHF. CDR3 coding DNA: TGTGCCAGCTCCCCTCAGGGGGATCGCAATCAGCCCCAGCATTTT. This chain joins TRBV18 and TRBJ1-5, with 7 bases identical to TRBD1. Germline CDR1 is KGHSH and CDR2 is LQKENI. With 6 bases clipped from V and 2 bases from J, the junction kept 7 bases outside the gene matches. This CDR3 region has 15 residues.

This chain links TRBV28 with TRBJ2-5; D call uncertain. Germline V lookup: CDR1 MDHEN, CDR2 SYDVKM. The CDR3 is 16 residues long. V was cut by 6 bases and J by 5 bases, with 22 bases left in between. CDR3 sequence (DNA): TGTGCCAGCAGCTCCGACATGTCGGCCAGGCAGGAGACCCAGTACTTC. The encoded protein is CASSSDMSARQETQYF.

In DNA, the CDR3 is TGTGCCAGCAGCTTAAGGACCCGGTGGCGGGAGACCCCTGACACCGGGGAGCTGTTTTTT. It codes for CASSLRTRWRETPDTGELFF. The rearrangement joins TRBV7-3 to TRBJ2-2, with 7 bases aligning to TRBD2. From germline, CDR1 is SGHTA and CDR2 FQGTGA. Trimming at V came to 1 base and at J to 3 bases, leaving 17 bases not matched to a gene. This CDR3 is 20 amino acids long. Variable domain in full (rest from reference TRBV7-3 and TRBJ2-2): GAGVSQTPSNKVTEKGKYVELRCDPISGHTALYWYRQSLGQGPEFLIYFQGTGAADDSGLPNDRFFAVRPEGSVSTLKIQRTERGDSAVYLCASSLRTRWRETPDTGELFFGEGSRLTVL.

The chain links TRBV27 to TRBJ2-7, with D possibly TRBD1 on 5 matching bases. The CDR3 spans 16 residues. CDR1 is MNHEY, CDR2 SMNVEV, per germline (reference sequence). V was shortened by 0 bases and J by 0 bases, with 12 bases between the two germline ends. The CDR3 nucleotides read TGTGCCAGCAGTTTATCTTTGGACACGAACTCCTACGAGCAGTACTTC. Translation: CASSLSLDTNSYEQYF.

The chain joins TRBV21-1 to TRBJ2-5; TRBD2 was called by the table and not checked on the DNA. TRBV21-1 is annotated as a pseudogene. CDR3 length equals 14 residues. This CDR3 is CASSRVAGGETQYF. DNA of the CDR3: TGTGCCAGCAGCAGAGTAGCGGGAGGAGAGACCCAGTACTTC.

This sequence joins TRBV28 and TRBJ1-5; tentatively, D is TRBD1 (5 bases). The CDR3 runs to 15 residues. Germline V gene data show CDR1 as MDHEN and CDR2 as SYDVKM. Trimming stripped 4 bases from V and 2 bases from J, with 12 bases between. CDR3 nucleotide sequence: TGTGCCAGCAGTTATCTTCAGGGTCGCAATCAGCCCCAGCATTTT. Translation gives CASSYLQGRNQPQHF.

The chain carries TRBV5-6 and TRBJ1-4, with TRBD1 matching over 7 bases. The CDR3 is 16 amino acids. Germline V gene data show CDR1 as SGHDT and CDR2 as YYEEEE. J lost 1 base, V lost 4 bases, and 7 bases had no gene match. CDR3 nucleotides: TGTGCCAGCAGCCAGCGACAGGGAGGAACTAATGAAAAACTGTTTTTT. As protein: CASSQRQGGTNEKLFF. Filled out from reference TRBV5-6 and TRBJ1-4, the complete variable domain reads DAGVTQSPTHLIKTRGQQVTLRCSPKSGHDTVSWYQQALGQGPQFIFQYYEEEERQRGNFPDRFSGHQFPNYSSELNVNALLLGDSALYLCASSQRQGGTNEKLFFGSGTQLSVL.

The chain combines TRBV7-2 with TRBJ2-2, with TRBD2 matching 15 bases. There are 18 residues in the CDR3. The V gene's germline CDR1 is SGHTA and CDR2 FQGNSA. The J segment lost 4 bases and the V segment lost 5 bases, leaving 8 bases of the junction unmatched. CDR3 DNA sequence: TGTGCCAGCAGCCCCCGGACTAGCGGGAGGGTCGGCACCGGGGAGCTGTTTTTT. It encodes CASSPRTSGRVGTGELFF.

The chain combines TRBV6-4 with TRBJ2-1; TRBD2 matches 9 bases. Germline CDR1 and CDR2: MRHNA and SNTAGT. The CDR3 has 12 residues. The V gene end was trimmed by 6 bases and the J gene end by 9 bases; junction bases not matched to a gene: 3. As DNA, the CDR3 is TGTGCCAGCAGGGGACTAGCTGGTGAGCAGTTCTTC. Protein sequence: CASRGLAGEQFF.

This clone occurred once. The V call is TRBV6-5, the J call TRBJ2-7, with TRBD1 matching 8 bases. Germline trimming cut 7 bases from V and 3 bases from J; bases unmatched to any gene: 8. Germline lookup yields CDR1 MNHEY and CDR2 SVGAGI. The CDR3 loop spans 14 amino acids. CDR3 sequence reads: CASTGQAVNYEQYF. The CDR3 region has the DNA TGTGCCAGCACGGGACAGGCGGTGAACTACGAGCAGTACTTC.

This chain joins TRBV2 and TRBJ1-2, with 9 bases lining up with TRBD1. CDR1 is SNHLY and CDR2 is FYNNEI in the germline V gene. The length of the CDR3 is 15 residues. V was clipped by 6 bases and J by 7 bases; unmatched bases: 12. CDR3 bases: TGTGCCAGCAGGAGGGACAGGGTAGCTTGGTTTGGCTACACCTTC. Translation: CASRRDRVAWFGYTF.

This chain connects TRBV24-1 to TRBJ2-2; 7 bases are a match to TRBD1. This CDR3 has 14 amino acids. Germline V CDR1 and CDR2: KGHDR, SFDVKD. Trimming cost V 7 bases and J 0 bases; bases outside gene matches: 1. The CDR3 spells CATRGTANTGELFF. The CDR3, as DNA: TGTGCCACCAGGGGGACAGCGAACACCGGGGAGCTGTTTTTT.

The chain has TRBV28 and TRBJ2-5, with 8 bases matching TRBD2. The CDR3 spans 17 residues. Trimming removed 2 bases from V and 5 bases from J; junction bases left unmatched: 13. Germline-derived CDR1 and CDR2 are MDHEN and SYDVKM. The CDR3 loop reads CASSLGGMSGGRETQYF. The CDR3 region has the DNA TGTGCCAGCAGTTTAGGGGGGATGAGCGGCGGGAGGGAGACCCAGTACTTC.

The chain links TRBV19 to TRBJ1-1; 7 bases line up with TRBD1. This CDR3 region has 15 residues. V gave up 4 bases and J gave up 5 bases; unmatched junction bases: 10. Germline V gives CDR1 LNHDA, CDR2 SQIVND (reference sequence). The CDR3 nucleotides are TGTGCCAGTAGTACCAGACAGGGAGTAAGGACTGAAGCTTTCTTT. Protein product: CASSTRQGVRTEAFF.

This clone occurred once. CDR3: CASSGWAEAFF. The DNA of the CDR3 is TGTGCCAGTTCCGGGTGGGCTGAAGCTTTCTTT. The chain uses TRBV5-6 and TRBJ1-1; D gene uncertain. The CDR3 has 11 amino acids. The V and J ends lost 8 bases and 6 bases respectively, with 11 bases between them. CDR1 SGHDT and CDR2 YYEEEE come from the germline V gene.

This sequence joins TRBV5-1 and TRBJ2-6; D possibly corresponds to TRBD1 (5 bases). V lost 1 base and J 0 bases, leaving 8 bases between the germline ends. CDR1 is SGHRS and CDR2 is YFSETQ in the germline V gene. This CDR3 comprises 16 residues. DNA of the CDR3: TGCGCCAGCAGCTTGACGGACAACTCTGGGGCCAACGTCCTGACTTTC. Amino acids: CASSLTDNSGANVLTF.